One and the same sample provided the 3 T cell receptor beta chains below, sequenced in a study of CD8 T cells in ankylosing spondylitis. TCRdb passed the 5' RACE reads through MiXCR, listing each CDR3 protein once. The table lists fewer than 50,000 distinct CDR3 sequences, more than 9.5% of them singletons. Sequenced input: blood, either unsorted or a sorted T cell fraction (not recorded which). These receptors came from a male donor with ankylosing spondylitis or in good health (not recorded which).

This clonotype was observed many times. V gene TRBV18 combines with J gene TRBJ2-3; TRBD2 matches 8 bases. Germline trimming cut 5 bases from V and 6 bases from J; bases unmatched to any gene: 10. There are 15 residues in the CDR3. Germline loops: CDR1 KGHSH, CDR2 LQKENI. CDR3 sequence (DNA): TGTGCCAGCTCATCCGGCGGGGGGTTTCATGATACGCAGTATTTT. Amino acid sequence: CASSSGGGFHDTQYF.

The table lists this clonotype with many counts. CDR3 loop: CSARDYERGVSGEQFF. The CDR3 nucleotides are TGCAGTGCTAGAGATTACGAGCGGGGGGTTTCGGGTGAGCAGTTCTTC. This chain links TRBV20-1 with TRBJ2-1, with 9 bases identical to TRBD2. This CDR3 has 16 residues. Germline loops: CDR1 DFQATT, CDR2 SNEGSKA (reference sequence). Trimming cost V 0 bases and J 9 bases; bases outside gene matches: 12.

This clonotype was picked up many times. The rearrangement joins TRBV12-3 or TRBV12-4 to TRBJ2-1, with 9 bases that match TRBD2. The CDR3 has 13 residues. With V trimmed by 7 bases and J by 4 bases, 2 bases remained unmatched. The CDR3 spells CASTSGTYNEQFF. DNA for the CDR3: TGTGCCAGCACTAGCGGGACATACAATGAGCAGTTCTTC.